This T cell receptor beta chain was recorded in a study of shared clonotypes between healthy human individuals. Findings and limits, study-wide: Among donors, sharing of clonotypes was expected to be affected by sequencing depth.

Naive CD8 populations comprised CD45RO-negative cells positively selected for CCR7, excluding terminally differentiated effector memory CD45RA+ cells. Deletions cut 7 bases from V and 3 bases from J, with 7 bases between. Looked up from germline, CDR1 is SNHLY and CDR2 is FYNNEI. CDR3 length: 12 amino acids. Assay: immunoSEQ multiplex PCR; the TCRdb copy retains only in-frame clones and omits some. The top ten clones hold less than 25% of a sample with under 850,000 clones, more than 85% of them seen once. About this clone: Its antigen is undetermined.

Sequencing used naive CD8+ T cells sorted from blood. The sequence was collected from a young man in good health. This sequence joins TRBV2 and TRBJ2-4; D unclear. Here the CDR3 DNA reads TGTGCCAGCACTACAGTCAAAAACATTCAGTACTTC. Amino acids: CASTTVKNIQYF.